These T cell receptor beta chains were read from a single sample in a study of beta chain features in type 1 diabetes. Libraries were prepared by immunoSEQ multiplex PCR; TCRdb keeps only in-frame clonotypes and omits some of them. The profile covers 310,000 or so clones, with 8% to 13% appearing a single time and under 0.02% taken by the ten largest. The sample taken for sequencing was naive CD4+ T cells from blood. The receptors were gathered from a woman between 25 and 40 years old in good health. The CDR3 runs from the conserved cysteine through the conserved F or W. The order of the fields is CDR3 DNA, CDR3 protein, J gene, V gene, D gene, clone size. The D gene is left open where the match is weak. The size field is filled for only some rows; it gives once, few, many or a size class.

TGTGCCAGCAGTCCCACAGGAGTCTCTGGAAACACCATATATTTT | CASSPTGVSGNTIYF | TRBJ1-3 | TRBV5-6 | - | few
TGTGCCAGCAGCCTGGAGGCCCGGGTGAACACTGAAGCTTTCTTT | CASSLEARVNTEAFF | TRBJ1-1 | TRBV5-4 | - | few
TGTGCCATCAGCGCCCGACAGGGAAACATTCAGTACTTC | CAISARQGNIQYF | TRBJ2-4 | TRBV10-3 | TRBD1 | -
TGTGCCAGCAGCCAGGCAGGGGACGCAGATACGCAGTATTTT | CASSQAGDADTQYF | TRBJ2-3 | TRBV4-2 | - | few
TGCGCCAGCAGCCCTGGACTAGCGGCCACCTACGAGCAGTACTTC | CASSPGLAATYEQYF | TRBJ2-7 | TRBV5-1 | TRBD2 | -
TGCGCCAGCAGTCCTGGACAGGGGGACACCGGGGAGCTGTTTTTT | CASSPGQGDTGELFF | TRBJ2-2 | TRBV23-1 | TRBD1 | few
TGTGCCAGCTCACGAGGGACAGGGTACGAGCAGTACTTC | CASSRGTGYEQYF | TRBJ2-7 | TRBV18 | TRBD1 | -
TGTGCCAGCAGCCTCACAGGCTTAGCCAAAAACATTCAGTACTTC | CASSLTGLAKNIQYF | TRBJ2-4 | TRBV14 | - | -
TGTGCCAGCAGTGAAGGGGCAGCAACCGAAGCTTTCTTT | CASSEGAATEAFF | TRBJ1-1 | TRBV6-1 | - | -
TGTGCCAGCTCCCGTGTCGGGGGGCGCGCCCTCGGCGAGCAGTACTTC | CASSRVGGRALGEQYF | TRBJ2-7 | TRBV27 | - | -
TGTGCCAGCAGTGAGAGTCTCTCACAAGAGACCCAGTACTTC | CASSESLSQETQYF | TRBJ2-5 | TRBV25-1 | - | few
TGCAGCGTTACCCCGCGGGAGGGCCTCGCAGATACGCAGTATTTT | CSVTPREGLADTQYF | TRBJ2-3 | TRBV29-1 | TRBD2 | few
TGTGCCAGCAGCCCACGACTAGCGGGAGCCCACGAGCAGTACTTC | CASSPRLAGAHEQYF | TRBJ2-7 | TRBV7-9 | TRBD2 | few
TGTGCCATCAGTGATCAGGCGGGAGAGAGATACAATGAGCAGTTCTTC | CAISDQAGERYNEQFF | TRBJ2-1 | TRBV10-3 | TRBD2 | few
TGTGCCAGCAGTTTCCGTTATGAGCAGTTCTTC | CASSFRYEQFF | TRBJ2-1 | TRBV27 | - | -
TGTGCTAGCAGCCCGGGACAGAGCTCCTACGAGCAGTACTTC | CASSPGQSSYEQYF | TRBJ2-7 | TRBV7-7 | TRBD1 | few
TGTGCCAGCAGTAAACTAGCGACCCATGAGCAGTTCTTC | CASSKLATHEQFF | TRBJ2-1 | TRBV28 | TRBD2 | -
TGTGCCAGCTCACCCGGACAGGTGTTCAATGAGCAGTTCTTC | CASSPGQVFNEQFF | TRBJ2-1 | TRBV18 | TRBD1 | -